This TCR beta chain is from a study of shared clonotypes between healthy human individuals. This CDR3 comprises 15 residues. Germline CDR1 SNHLY, CDR2 FYNNEI. V lost 6 bases and J 5 bases, leaving 19 bases between the germline ends. At a deep level, the assay was run. Sequencing was performed with immunoSEQ multiplex PCR; in TCRdb, only in-frame clones are kept and a portion is missing. The data contain 2 million to 2.5 million clones, under 95% of them seen just once; the ten biggest clones take up approximately 0.39%. This TCR was sampled from a man between 18 and 35 years old in good health. Some clones in this sample may be carry-over from other donors' samples. The material sequenced was naive CD4+ T cells from PBMCs. Documented subset: CD45RA+ positively selected. The chain uses TRBV2 and TRBJ2-5; D uncertain. The CDR3 DNA follows: TGTGCCAGCAGCCCCGACGGTGCTAAGAAGGAGACCCAGTACTTC. It specifies CASSPDGAKKETQYF.